Below are 26 T cell receptor beta chains sequenced from a single sample in a study of shared clonotypes between healthy human individuals. Using immunoSEQ multiplex PCR, the repertoire was profiled, and TCRdb retains in-frame clones only, with some absent. The sample holds some 240,000 clones, 60% to 80% seen once. The sequenced material came from memory CD4+ T cells sorted from blood. Indicated subset: CD45RA-negative fraction. These receptors originate from a man aged 25 to 40 in good health.

The chain is built from TRBV15 and TRBJ2-3; perhaps TRBD1 as D (6 bases). Trimming cost V 2 bases and J 5 bases, with 23 bases left between them. This CDR3 has 18 amino acids. The germline CDR1 and CDR2 sequences are LNHNV and YYDKDF (reference sequence). In DNA, the CDR3 is TGTGCCACCAGCAGATCCGGGACACGAGTATCGAGCCTAGATACGCAGTATTTT. Translation gives CATSRSGTRVSSLDTQYF.

This chain links TRBV10-3 with TRBJ2-7, with D perhaps matching TRBD1 (6 bases). CDR3 length: 16 amino acids. CDR1 and CDR2 from the germline V gene are ENHRY and SYGVKD. The V gene lost 10 bases and the J gene lost 2 bases, with 24 bases spanning the gap. The CDR3: CAKTPGDSQLTYEQYF. CDR3 bases: TGTGCCAAGACACCAGGGGATAGCCAATTAACCTACGAGCAGTACTTC.

This chain links TRBV27 with TRBJ2-2; a possible D gene is TRBD2 (6 bases). Looked up from germline, CDR1 is MNHEY and CDR2 is SMNVEV (reference sequence). V lost 7 bases and J lost 0, with 18 bases in between. The CDR3 extends over 17 amino acids. CDR3 loop: CASIPFGGRPNTGELFF. CDR3 DNA sequence: TGTGCCAGCATCCCCTTCGGGGGAAGGCCGAACACCGGGGAGCTGTTTTTT.

This clone was recorded at least ten times. The chain links TRBV20-1 to TRBJ2-1; 15 bases match TRBD2. Trimming removed 5 bases from V and 15 bases from J; junction bases left unmatched: 2. The CDR3 loop spans 11 amino acids. CDR1 is DFQATT and CDR2 is SNEGSKA in the germline V gene (reference sequence). CDR3 loop: CSAVGLAGGFF. CDR3 coding DNA: TGCAGTGCTGTGGGACTAGCGGGAGGGTTCTTC.

V usage is TRBV14 and J usage is TRBJ2-7; D is unclear. This CDR3 spans 13 amino acids. Trimming removed 1 base from V and 2 bases from J, with 6 bases in between. CDR1 is SGHDN and CDR2 is FVKESK in the germline V gene. The CDR3, as DNA: TGTGCCAGCAGCCAAGGGATAGCCTACGAGCAGTACTTC. Protein sequence: CASSQGIAYEQYF.

The table lists this clone with a few counts. J is TRBJ2-5 and V is TRBV29-1, with D hard to call. Germline V CDR1 and CDR2: SQVTM, ANQGSEA. The CDR3 length is 13 residues. Trimming cost V 1 base and J 5 bases, with 11 bases left between them. The CDR3 DNA follows: TGCAGCGTTGAAGCGATAGTCGGGGAGACCCAGTACTTC. This sequence encodes CSVEAIVGETQYF.

This clone has a single count. The chain couples TRBV5-8 to TRBJ2-3; D may be TRBD1 (6 bases). V lost 2 bases, J lost 6 bases, and 19 bases lay in between. Looked up from germline, CDR1 is SGHTS and CDR2 is YDEGEE. This CDR3 comprises 16 residues. The CDR3, as DNA: TGTGCCAGCAGCTTAAGTTTGGGGGCCGTAGGGGATACGCAGTATTTT. Translating it yields CASSLSLGAVGDTQYF.

This clone was counted only a few times. The rearrangement uses TRBV4-2 and TRBJ1-2; perhaps TRBD1 as D (5 bases). Between the trimmed V and J ends, which lost 4 bases and 8 bases, there was a span of 17 bases. The CDR3 loop spans 14 amino acids. Germline V lookup: CDR1 LGHNA, CDR2 YNFKEQ. The DNA of the CDR3 is TGTGCCAGCAGCCGAGACTTAGGGACTCGGGGCTACACCTTC. As protein: CASSRDLGTRGYTF.

This clone appeared a few times. The same CDR3 arises from other DNA sequences in this sample as well. V gene TRBV19 combines with J gene TRBJ1-5; D remains ambiguous. The CDR3 has 12 residues. Germline assignment: CDR1 LNHDA and CDR2 SQIVND (reference sequence). V lost 1 base to trimming and J lost 6 bases, with 4 bases between them. The CDR3 reads CASSIGGQPQHF. In nucleotides, the CDR3 is TGTGCCAGTAGTATAGGTGGTCAGCCCCAGCATTTT.

The chain links TRBV28 to TRBJ2-7, with TRBD1 identical over 9 bases. The CDR3 runs 14 residues. V shed 4 bases and J 7 bases; nucleotides not matched to a gene: 8. Germline V gives CDR1 MDHEN, CDR2 SYDVKM. The chain's CDR3 is CASSYAGTGREQYF. The DNA for the CDR3 is TGTGCCAGCAGTTATGCCGGGACAGGGCGGGAGCAGTACTTC.

The V gene is TRBV7-2, the J gene TRBJ2-2, with D unclear. The CDR3 consists of 15 residues. V lost 4 bases to trimming and J lost 5 bases, with 14 bases between them. In germline, CDR1 is SGHTA, CDR2 FQGNSA. This CDR3 reads CASSSSQVSTGELFF. Written as DNA, the CDR3 is TGTGCCAGCAGCTCTTCTCAGGTGTCAACCGGGGAGCTGTTTTTT.

The rearrangement joins TRBV2 to TRBJ2-3; D remains ambiguous. Germline assignment: CDR1 SNHLY and CDR2 FYNNEI. There are 16 residues in the CDR3. Trimming removed 8 bases from V and 4 bases from J, with 22 bases in between. The CDR3 loop reads CASRLGPAQSADTQYF. The DNA for the CDR3 is TGTGCCAGCCGATTAGGACCGGCCCAAAGCGCAGATACGCAGTATTTT.

Only one count was recorded for this clone. The V call is TRBV27, the J call TRBJ2-7; the D is unclear. Germline assignment: CDR1 MNHEY and CDR2 SMNVEV (reference sequence). This CDR3 region has 13 residues. Trimming took 6 bases from V and 3 from J, leaving 12 bases between them. CDR3 in amino acids: CASSSPVGYEQYF. CDR3 in DNA: TGTGCCAGCAGCTCGCCCGTAGGCTACGAGCAGTACTTC.

Many counts were recorded for this clone. CDR3 loop: CASSQGLGTSGGLNTEAFF. Written as DNA, the CDR3 is TGCGCCAGCAGCCAAGGCCTCGGGACTTCTGGTGGGTTGAACACTGAAGCTTTCTTT. V gene TRBV4-3 combines with J gene TRBJ1-1; weak D call: TRBD1 (5 bases). The CDR3 contains 19 residues. Germline V gene data show CDR1 as LGHNA and CDR2 as YSLEER. The V gene lost 1 base and the J gene lost 0 bases, with 21 bases spanning the gap.

The gene calls are TRBV29-1 and TRBJ2-2, with D possibly TRBD2 on 7 matching bases. There are 15 residues in the CDR3. Trimming removed 7 bases from V and 4 bases from J, with 19 bases in between. The germline V gene encodes CDR1 SQVTM and CDR2 ANQGSEA. The CDR3 DNA follows: TGCAGCGCGGGAAAACGGGGGGCCGGCACCGGGGAGCTGTTTTTT. This gives the protein CSAGKRGAGTGELFF.

The rearrangement joins TRBV28 to TRBJ2-3, with 9 bases identical to TRBD1. The germline gives CDR1 MDHEN, CDR2 SYDVKM. V shed 2 bases and J 10 bases; nucleotides not matched to a gene: 16. The CDR3 runs 17 residues. CDR3 sequence: CASSLVTGGGFTSAQYF. The CDR3, as DNA: TGTGCCAGCAGTTTAGTCACAGGGGGCGGTTTCACCTCGGCGCAGTATTTT.

The chain joins TRBV2 to TRBJ2-2; TRBD1 matches at 11 bases. V lost 6 bases and J lost 7; bases outside the gene matches: 7. CDR1 SNHLY and CDR2 FYNNEI come from the germline V gene. This CDR3 has 15 amino acids. DNA of the CDR3: TGTGCCAGCAGGCCCCCGGGACAGGGGGGCGGGGAGCTGTTTTTT. This gives the protein CASRPPGQGGGELFF. Combining the CDR3 with reference TRBV2 and TRBJ2-2 gives the whole variable domain EPEVTQTPSHQVTQMGQEVILRCVPISNHLYFYWYRQILGQKVEFLVSFYNNEISEKSEIFDDQFSVERPDGSNFTLKIRSTKLEDSAMYFCASRPPGQGGGELFFGEGSRLTVL.

This chain links TRBV6-1 with TRBJ2-1; the D call may be TRBD1 or TRBD2 (5 bases each). The CDR3 extends over 15 amino acids. From germline, CDR1 is MNHNS and CDR2 SASEGT. Trimming took off 9 bases at V and 6 bases at J, with 21 bases between the two ends. This CDR3 reads CASRVGSTQGNEQFF. The CDR3 region has the DNA TGTGCCAGTAGGGTAGGGAGCACCCAGGGCAATGAGCAGTTCTTC.

This clone appeared a few times. V usage is TRBV6-5 and J usage is TRBJ2-3; possible D gene TRBD2, 5 bases. The CDR3 has 13 amino acids. With 10 bases removed from V and 4 bases from J, the gap between germline ends came to 15 bases. Germline CDR1 and CDR2: MNHEY and SVGAGI. DNA for the CDR3: TGTGCCACCAGAGCTCTAGCTCCAGATACGCAGTATTTT. Protein: CATRALAPDTQYF.

V usage is TRBV28 and J usage is TRBJ2-1; a possible D gene is TRBD1 (6 bases). In germline, CDR1 is MDHEN, CDR2 SYDVKM. Trimming cost V 8 bases and J 3 bases, with 8 bases left between them. This CDR3 contains 12 residues. The CDR3, as DNA: TGTGCCAGCGGACAGAGCTACAATGAGCAGTTCTTC. This encodes CASGQSYNEQFF.

V gene TRBV27 combines with J gene TRBJ1-1; tentatively, D is TRBD1 (5 bases). CDR1 and CDR2 (germline): MNHEY, SMNVEV (reference sequence). Trimming pared 3 bases from V and 8 bases from J, leaving 13 bases between. The CDR3 covers 13 residues. Written as DNA, the CDR3 is TGTGCCAGCAGTTTGGGACGGGGCAGGGAAGCTTTCTTT. As protein: CASSLGRGREAFF.

This clone was found once. The chain recombines TRBV11-3 with TRBJ2-2, with 14 bases matching TRBD2. The CDR3 is made up of 17 amino acids. The V gene end was trimmed by 5 bases and the J gene end by 2 bases; junction bases not matched to a gene: 4. Germline CDR1 and CDR2: SGHNT and YENEEA. The CDR3 spells CASSRTSGRKNTGELFF. As DNA, the CDR3 is TGTGCCAGCAGCCGGACTAGCGGGAGGAAAAACACCGGGGAGCTGTTTTTT.

The rearrangement links TRBV11-2 to TRBJ2-7; 7 nucleotides align to TRBD2. V dropped 4 bases and J dropped 0; count of bases not matched to a gene: 9. Germline CDR1 is SGHAT and CDR2 is FQNNGV. The CDR3 extends over 16 amino acids. The CDR3 reads CASSWVSGTSSYEQYF. The DNA for the CDR3 is TGTGCCAGCAGCTGGGTGAGCGGGACCAGCTCCTACGAGCAGTACTTC.

The chain employs TRBV7-3 and TRBJ1-1; 7 bases map to TRBD1. Germline CDR1 and CDR2: SGHTA and FQGTGA. The CDR3 has 13 amino acids. V shed 5 bases and J 4 bases; nucleotides not matched to a gene: 4. In DNA, the CDR3 is TGTGCCAGCAGCGCCCAGGGGGGCACTGAAGCTTTCTTT. It is translated as CASSAQGGTEAFF.

This clone was seen only a few times. The chain carries TRBV28 and TRBJ1-5, with TRBD1 matching 8 bases. J gave up 1 base and V 3 bases, and 8 bases lay outside the gene matches. The CDR3 extends over 17 amino acids. Per the germline V gene, CDR1 is MDHEN and CDR2 is SYDVKM. The CDR3 DNA follows: TGTGCCAGCAGTTTTGTAGGCCCAGGGGGCAGCAATCAGCCCCAGCATTTT. Its protein is CASSFVGPGGSNQPQHF.

This sequence joins TRBV2 and TRBJ1-3; tentative D call: TRBD1 (6 bases). V was clipped by 10 bases and J by 0 bases, with 19 bases between them. Germline assignment: CDR1 SNHLY and CDR2 FYNNEI. The CDR3 has 16 amino acids. CDR3 residues: CATPRTEASSGNTIYF. CDR3 nucleotide sequence: TGTGCCACCCCGCGGACAGAGGCGTCCTCTGGAAACACCATATATTTT.